Listed below are T cell receptor beta chains from one sample, sequenced in a study of blood T cell repertoires in COVID-19. Profiled with immunoSEQ multiplex PCR; TCRdb holds only in-frame clones, not every one. The table lists under 200,000 clones, 70% to 80% of them singletons, with roughly 7.5% in the top ten. The sequenced material came from peripheral blood. The source of these receptors is a man aged 60 to 75 with acute or convalescent COVID-19. Both conserved end residues are part of each CDR3. The D gene is left open where the match is weak. Rows may omit the clone size; those that give it use once, few, many or a size class.

V gene,J gene,D gene,clone size,CDR3 length,CDR3 DNA,CDR3 protein
TRBV7-2,TRBJ1-1,TRBD1,NA,15,TGTGCCAGCAGCTTAGCGTGGACAGGGAGCGCTGAAGCTTTCTTT,CASSLAWTGSAEAFF
TRBV25-1,TRBJ1-5,NA,NA,14,TGTGCCAGCAGTGAATTGGGGCAGAATCAGCCCCAGCATTTT,CASSELGQNQPQHF
TRBV18,TRBJ1-1,NA,NA,17,TGTGCCAGCTCACCTAGACAGGTCACTACTTTGAACACTGAAGCTTTCTTT,CASSPRQVTTLNTEAFF
TRBV4-1,TRBJ2-5,TRBD2,NA,15,TGCGCCAGCAGCCAAGTAGCGGGGGGCAGGGAGACCCAGTACTTC,CASSQVAGGRETQYF
TRBV6-1,TRBJ1-1,NA,few,13,TGTGCCAGCAGTGAATATCGGGGGACTGAAGCTTTCTTT,CASSEYRGTEAFF
TRBV6-6,TRBJ1-2,TRBD1,NA,16,TGTGCCAGCAGATTACCAACAGGGGTCGATAACTATGGCTACACCTTC,CASRLPTGVDNYGYTF
TRBV24-1,TRBJ2-7,TRBD1,NA,16,TGTGCCACCAGTGGGACCGGGACAGGGGGCTCCTACGAGCAGTACTTC,CATSGTGTGGSYEQYF
TRBV30,TRBJ2-5,TRBD1,NA,13,TGTGCCTGGAGTGTAAAGGGGGCAGAGACCCAGTACTTC,CAWSVKGAETQYF
TRBV2,TRBJ2-4,NA,NA,11,TGTGCCAGCAGTACGGGAATCATTCAGTACTTC,CASSTGIIQYF
TRBV2,TRBJ1-1,NA,NA,14,TGTGCCAGCAGAGCAAAGGCGGGGAACACTGAAGCTTTCTTT,CASRAKAGNTEAFF
TRBV10-1,TRBJ1-1,NA,NA,12,TGCGCCAGGGACGGGAGGAACACTGAAGCTTTCTTT,CARDGRNTEAFF
TRBV6-2/TRBV6-3,TRBJ2-2,NA,NA,17,TGTGCCAGCAGTTTTGATTGGCAGGGCAAGGACACCGGGGAGCTGTTTTTT,CASSFDWQGKDTGELFF
TRBV5-6,TRBJ2-3,NA,NA,12,TGTGCCAGCAGCCTATCCACAGATACGCAGTATTTT,CASSLSTDTQYF
TRBV15,TRBJ2-7,NA,few,15,TGTGCCACCAGCAGAGATCTTGGCAGGACCTACGAGCAGTACTTC,CATSRDLGRTYEQYF
TRBV19,TRBJ2-3,NA,NA,15,TGTGCCAGTACCTTACAGGGTATAGAGACAGATACGCAGTATTTT,CASTLQGIETDTQYF
TRBV9,TRBJ2-3,NA,NA,16,TGTGCCAGCAGCACCGTAGGGGTAGCTAGCACAGATACGCAGTATTTT,CASSTVGVASTDTQYF
TRBV11-2,TRBJ1-4,NA,NA,12,TGTGCCAGCAGCTTAGGTCCAGAAAAACTGTTTTTT,CASSLGPEKLFF
TRBV30,TRBJ2-7,TRBD2,NA,15,TGTGCCTGGGGTCGCGAAGCGGGGGGAAACTACGAGCAGTACTTC,CAWGREAGGNYEQYF
TRBV7-3,TRBJ2-1,TRBD2,few,15,TGTGCCAGCAGCTCTGGGACTAGGGAACTTAATGAGCAGTTCTTC,CASSSGTRELNEQFF
TRBV2,TRBJ2-7,NA,NA,14,TGTGCCAGCAGACCCCAGGGGGGTTACTACGAGCAGTACTTC,CASRPQGGYYEQYF
TRBV18,TRBJ1-3,NA,few,17,TGTGCCAGCTCATCCAATCGGGGGGCGAAGCCTGGAAACACCATATATTTT,CASSSNRGAKPGNTIYF
TRBV6-5,TRBJ1-1,NA,NA,14,TGTGCCAGCAGTCCTAAGGGGATGTGGACTGAAGCTTTCTTT,CASSPKGMWTEAFF
TRBV19,TRBJ1-3,NA,NA,14,TGTGCCAGTAGGCCAGGGCCGAGCGGAAACACCATATATTTT,CASRPGPSGNTIYF
TRBV4-3,TRBJ1-4,TRBD1,NA,17,TGCGCCAGCAGCCAAGATCGGGGACTGACAGGGACTGAAAAACTGTTTTTT,CASSQDRGLTGTEKLFF
TRBV14,TRBJ2-1,TRBD1,NA,13,TGTGCCAGCAGGCGGACAGGGGGGGATGAGCAGTTCTTC,CASRRTGGDEQFF
TRBV7-3,TRBJ1-1,NA,NA,13,TGTGCCAGCAGCATCGGGGTTGGCACTGAAGCTTTCTTT,CASSIGVGTEAFF
TRBV24-1,TRBJ1-5,NA,NA,16,TGTGCCACCAGTGACTCCGACAGGCCCCCACCCCAGCCCCAGCATTTT,CATSDSDRPPPQPQHF
TRBV5-4,TRBJ2-3,TRBD1,NA,15,TGTGCCAGCAGCTTGGACAGGGGATACACAGATACGCAGTATTTT,CASSLDRGYTDTQYF
TRBV3-1/TRBV3-2,TRBJ2-7,NA,NA,18,TGTGCCAGCAGCCATTTAGGGGTTTCCGGGACTCACTCCTACGAGCAGTACTTC,CASSHLGVSGTHSYEQYF
TRBV12-3/TRBV12-4,TRBJ1-2,NA,NA,12,TGTGCCAGCAGTTCCTGGGGGGTGGGCTACACCTTC,CASSSWGVGYTF
TRBV19,TRBJ2-7,NA,NA,12,TGTGCCAGTACCGACAGGTCCTACGAGCAGTACTTC,CASTDRSYEQYF
TRBV2,TRBJ1-1,TRBD1,once,15,TGTGCCAGCAGTGATTCTGGGACAGGGGACACTGAAGCTTTCTTT,CASSDSGTGDTEAFF
TRBV6-7,TRBJ1-4,NA,NA,15,TGTGCCAGCAGTTACCTCCCGCAGGGAGGGGAAAAACTGTTTTTT,CASSYLPQGGEKLFF
TRBV11-2,TRBJ1-3,TRBD1,NA,15,TGTGCCAGCAGCGGGCTGACAGGGGGCGGAAACACCATATATTTT,CASSGLTGGGNTIYF
TRBV7-3,TRBJ2-7,NA,NA,13,TGTGCCAGCAGCTTTTCATTGGAGGCAGAGCAGTACTTC,CASSFSLEAEQYF
TRBV24-1,TRBJ2-7,NA,NA,15,TGTGCCACCAGTGCAGGATTTAAACTGACCTACGAGCAGTACTTC,CATSAGFKLTYEQYF
TRBV27,TRBJ2-5,NA,NA,13,TGTGCCAGCAGTGATCACCGAACACAGACCCAGTACTTC,CASSDHRTQTQYF
TRBV5-1,TRBJ2-3,TRBD2,NA,14,TGCGCCAGCAGCTTTACTAGCGGCACAGATACGCAGTATTTT,CASSFTSGTDTQYF
TRBV29-1,TRBJ2-3,NA,NA,15,TGCAGCGTTGTAAGGCAGGTCAGATTCACAGATACGCAGTATTTT,CSVVRQVRFTDTQYF
TRBV5-1,TRBJ1-1,NA,few,14,TGCGCCAGCAGCTTGGGCAGGGGAATCACTGAAGCTTTCTTT,CASSLGRGITEAFF
TRBV9,TRBJ2-1,NA,NA,16,TGTGCCAGCAGCTGGGACATGGGGGGGAGTCGCAATGAGCAGTTCTTC,CASSWDMGGSRNEQFF
TRBV19,TRBJ1-2,NA,NA,14,TGTGCCAGTAGTATAGTTGGGGCAAACTATGGCTACACCTTC,CASSIVGANYGYTF
TRBV5-1,TRBJ1-2,TRBD1,NA,15,TGCGCCAGCAGCTTGACTCAGGGGGCGAGCTATGGCTACACCTTC,CASSLTQGASYGYTF
TRBV30,TRBJ2-2,NA,few,14,TGTGCCTGGAGCGGCGGACAGACCACCGGGGAGCTGTTTTTT,CAWSGGQTTGELFF
TRBV5-8,TRBJ2-7,TRBD1,NA,16,TGTGCCAGCAGCTTGGCTCAGGGGGTCGGCTCCTACGAGCAGTACTTC,CASSLAQGVGSYEQYF
TRBV25-1,TRBJ1-2,TRBD1,NA,15,TGTGCCAGCAGTATGACAGGGGACGGCGACTATGGCTACACCTTC,CASSMTGDGDYGYTF
TRBV15,TRBJ1-2,NA,NA,11,TGTGCCACCAGCGAAGAGTCTGGCTACACCTTC,CATSEESGYTF
TRBV7-2,TRBJ2-7,NA,NA,14,TGTGCCAGCAGCTTAGCGCCTCAGGGCTACGAGCAGTACTTC,CASSLAPQGYEQYF
TRBV6-5,TRBJ2-7,NA,NA,14,TGTGCCAGCAGTTACGATGAGGGCCCCTACGAGCAGTACTTC,CASSYDEGPYEQYF
TRBV5-1,TRBJ2-7,TRBD1,once,13,TGCGCCAGCAGCTCCAGGGGGCTGAGTGAGCAGTACTTC,CASSSRGLSEQYF
TRBV6-2/TRBV6-3,TRBJ2-1,NA,NA,13,TGTGCCAGCAGTAACAGGGTTAAGAATGAGCAGTTCTTC,CASSNRVKNEQFF
TRBV7-8,TRBJ2-7,NA,NA,16,TGTGCCAGCAGCCCCGTCGGAACAGCCTACTCCTACGAGCAGTACTTC,CASSPVGTAYSYEQYF
TRBV7-6,TRBJ2-5,NA,NA,16,TGTGCCAGCGGCAGGGGAGGGCGGTCCGGCCAAGAGACCCAGTACTTC,CASGRGGRSGQETQYF
TRBV20-1,TRBJ1-1,NA,NA,12,TGCAGTGCTAGTCCCGGGACATATGAAGCTTTCTTT,CSASPGTYEAFF
TRBV15,TRBJ1-5,TRBD1,once,14,TGTGCCACCAGCCAGACAGGGCCGGATCAGCCCCAGCATTTT,CATSQTGPDQPQHF
TRBV5-1,TRBJ1-6,NA,NA,15,TGCGCCAGCAGCTTGGGTACCTTCCGGGATTCACCCCTCCACTTT,CASSLGTFRDSPLHF
TRBV19,TRBJ2-5,NA,NA,13,TGTGCCAGTAGTATCAGGTCCCGGGAGACCCAGTACTTC,CASSIRSRETQYF
TRBV11-3,TRBJ1-6,TRBD1,NA,19,TGTGCCAGCAGCTTAGACCAGATGACAGGGTGCTTCTATAATTCACCCCTCCACTTT,CASSLDQMTGCFYNSPLHF
TRBV5-1,TRBJ1-2,TRBD1,NA,17,TGCGCCAGCAGCTGGCCTTCCCCAGGGGGCGCTGGCTATGGCTACACCTTC,CASSWPSPGGAGYGYTF